A single sample gave rise to the 3 T cell receptor beta chains below, sequenced in a study of T cells in Graves' hyperthyroidism and ophthalmopathy. TCR beta CDR3 regions were amplified from RNA transcripts. TCR CDR3 regions were first amplified by RT-PCR with HTBI primers. TCRdb ran MiXCR on the multiplex PCR reads and lists one entry per CDR3 protein. Among some 350,000 distinct CDR3 sequences listed, roughly an eighth were seen once. The sample taken for sequencing was blood. The receptor source for this set is a woman aged 40 to 50 with Graves' ophthalmopathy.

The table lists this clonotype with a few counts. This chain joins TRBV14 and TRBJ2-7; D uncertain. This CDR3 spans 14 amino acids. Germline V gene data show CDR1 as SGHDN and CDR2 as FVKESK. Deletions cut 4 bases from V and 2 bases from J, with 12 bases between. CDR3 DNA: TGTGCCAGCAGCCCTCTGACGGAAACCTACGAGCAGTACTTC. This encodes CASSPLTETYEQYF.

This clonotype has ten or more counts. The V gene is TRBV28, the J gene TRBJ1-1; 8 bases line up with TRBD1. Trimming took 7 bases from V and 3 from J; bases not matched to a gene: 13. CDR1 and CDR2 from the germline V gene are MDHEN and SYDVKM. There are 16 residues in the CDR3. The CDR3 nucleotides read TGTGCCAGCAAGCCCAGACAGGGGCGGATGGACACTGAAGCTTTCTTT. Translated: CASKPRQGRMDTEAFF.

The V call is TRBV12-3 or TRBV12-4, the J call TRBJ2-7, with 9 bases that match TRBD1. The CDR3 loop spans 15 amino acids. After removal of 3 bases from V and 6 bases from J, the junction contained 9 bases not matched to a gene. CDR3 amino acids: CASSFLLKTGGEQYF. The CDR3 coding sequence is TGTGCCAGCAGTTTTCTCCTAAAGACAGGGGGCGAGCAGTACTTC.